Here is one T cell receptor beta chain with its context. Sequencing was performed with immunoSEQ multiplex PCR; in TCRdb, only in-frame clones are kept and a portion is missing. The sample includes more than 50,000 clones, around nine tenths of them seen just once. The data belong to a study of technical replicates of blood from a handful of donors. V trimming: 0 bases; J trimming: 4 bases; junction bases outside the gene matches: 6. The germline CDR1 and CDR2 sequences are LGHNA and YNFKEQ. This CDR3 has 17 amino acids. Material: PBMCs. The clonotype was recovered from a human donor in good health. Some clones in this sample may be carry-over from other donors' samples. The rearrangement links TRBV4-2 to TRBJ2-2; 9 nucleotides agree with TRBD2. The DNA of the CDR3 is TGTGCCAGCAGCCAAGAAGGAGGCGGGGGGGCCACCGGGGAGCTGTTTTTT. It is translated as CASSQEGGGGATGELFF.